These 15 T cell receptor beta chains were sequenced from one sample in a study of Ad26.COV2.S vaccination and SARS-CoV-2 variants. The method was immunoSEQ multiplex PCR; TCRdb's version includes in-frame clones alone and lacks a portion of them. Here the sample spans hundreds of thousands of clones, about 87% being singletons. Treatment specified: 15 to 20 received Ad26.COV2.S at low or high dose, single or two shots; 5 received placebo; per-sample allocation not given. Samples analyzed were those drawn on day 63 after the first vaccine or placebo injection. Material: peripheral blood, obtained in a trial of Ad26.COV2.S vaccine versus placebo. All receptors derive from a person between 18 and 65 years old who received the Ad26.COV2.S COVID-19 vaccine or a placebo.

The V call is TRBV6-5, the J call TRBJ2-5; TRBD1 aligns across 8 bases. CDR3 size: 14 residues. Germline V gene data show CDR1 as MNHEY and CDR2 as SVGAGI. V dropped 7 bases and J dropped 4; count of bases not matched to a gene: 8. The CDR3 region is CASNQGAAVETQYF. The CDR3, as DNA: TGTGCCAGCAATCAGGGGGCCGCCGTAGAGACCCAGTACTTC.

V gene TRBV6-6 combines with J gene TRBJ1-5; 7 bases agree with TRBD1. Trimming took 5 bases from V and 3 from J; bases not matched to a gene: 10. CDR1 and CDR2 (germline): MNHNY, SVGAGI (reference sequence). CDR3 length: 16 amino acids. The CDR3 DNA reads TGTGCCAGCAGTCCGGGAGGGGGCTTTGACAATCAGCCCCAGCATTTT. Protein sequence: CASSPGGGFDNQPQHF.

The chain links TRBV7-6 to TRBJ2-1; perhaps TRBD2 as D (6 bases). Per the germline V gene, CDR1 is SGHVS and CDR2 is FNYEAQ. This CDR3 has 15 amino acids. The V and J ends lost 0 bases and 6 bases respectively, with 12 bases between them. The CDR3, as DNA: TGTGCCAGCAGCTTAGCTGGGGGAGCGGGCAATGAGCAGTTCTTC. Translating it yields CASSLAGGAGNEQFF. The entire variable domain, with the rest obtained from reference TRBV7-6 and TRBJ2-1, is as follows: GAGVSQSPRYKVTKRGQDVALRCDPISGHVSLYWYRQALGQGPEFLTYFNYEAQQDKSGLPNDRFSAERPEGSISTLTIQRTEQRDSAMYRCASSLAGGAGNEQFFGPGTRLTVL.

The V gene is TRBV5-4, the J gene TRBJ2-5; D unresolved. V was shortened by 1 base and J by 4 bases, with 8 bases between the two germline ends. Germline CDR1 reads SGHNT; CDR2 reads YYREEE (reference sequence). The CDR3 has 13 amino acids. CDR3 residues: CASSLRSGETQYF. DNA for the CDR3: TGTGCCAGCAGCTTGCGGTCGGGAGAGACCCAGTACTTC.

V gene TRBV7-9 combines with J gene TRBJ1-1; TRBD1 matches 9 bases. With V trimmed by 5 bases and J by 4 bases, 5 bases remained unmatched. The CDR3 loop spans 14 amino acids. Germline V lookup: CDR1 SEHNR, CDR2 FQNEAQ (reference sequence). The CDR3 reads CASSKQGARTEAFF. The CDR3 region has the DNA TGTGCCAGCAGCAAACAGGGGGCGCGCACTGAAGCTTTCTTT.

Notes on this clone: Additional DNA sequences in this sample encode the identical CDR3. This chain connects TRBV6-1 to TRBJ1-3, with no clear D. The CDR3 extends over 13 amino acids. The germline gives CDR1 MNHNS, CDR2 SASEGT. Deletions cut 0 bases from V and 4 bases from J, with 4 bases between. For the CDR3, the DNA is TGTGCCAGCAGTGAAGCGAGGGGAAACACCATATATTTT. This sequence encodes CASSEARGNTIYF.

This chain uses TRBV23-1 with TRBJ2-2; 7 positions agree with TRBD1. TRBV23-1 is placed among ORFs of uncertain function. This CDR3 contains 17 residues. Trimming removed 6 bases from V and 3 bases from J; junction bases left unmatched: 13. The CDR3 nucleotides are TGCGCCAGCAGCAACCCGGGACAGCGGATTTACACCGGGGAGCTGTTTTTT. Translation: CASSNPGQRIYTGELFF.

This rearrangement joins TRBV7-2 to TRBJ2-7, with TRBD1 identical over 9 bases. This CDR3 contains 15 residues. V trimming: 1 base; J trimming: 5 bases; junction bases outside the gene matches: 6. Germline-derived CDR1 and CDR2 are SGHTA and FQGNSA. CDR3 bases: TGTGCCAGCAGCTTAGAAGTACAGGGGGCCAACGAGCAGTACTTC. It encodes CASSLEVQGANEQYF.

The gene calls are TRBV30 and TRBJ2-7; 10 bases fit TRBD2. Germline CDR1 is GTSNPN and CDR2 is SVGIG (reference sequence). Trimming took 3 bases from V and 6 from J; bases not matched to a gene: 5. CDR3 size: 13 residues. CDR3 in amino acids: CAWSLAGVSEQYF. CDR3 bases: TGTGCCTGGAGCCTAGCGGGAGTGAGCGAGCAGTACTTC.

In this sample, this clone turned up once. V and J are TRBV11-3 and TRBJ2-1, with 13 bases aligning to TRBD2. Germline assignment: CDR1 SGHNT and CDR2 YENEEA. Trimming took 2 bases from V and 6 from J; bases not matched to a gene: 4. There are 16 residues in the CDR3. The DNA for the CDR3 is TGTGCCAGCAGCTTAACAGGACTAGCGGGAGCCAATGAGCAGTTCTTC. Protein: CASSLTGLAGANEQFF. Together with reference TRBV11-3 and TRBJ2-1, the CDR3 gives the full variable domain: EAGVVQSPRYKIIEKKQPVAFWCNPISGHNTLYWYLQNLGQGPELLIRYENEEAVDDSQLPKDRFSAERLKGVDSTLKIQPAELGDSAVYLCASSLTGLAGANEQFFGPGTRLTVL.

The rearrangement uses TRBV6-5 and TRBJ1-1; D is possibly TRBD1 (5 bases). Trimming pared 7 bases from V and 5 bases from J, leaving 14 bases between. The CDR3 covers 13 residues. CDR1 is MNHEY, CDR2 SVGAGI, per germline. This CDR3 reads CASNFGRDTEAFF. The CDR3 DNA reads TGTGCCAGCAACTTTGGCAGGGATACTGAAGCTTTCTTT.

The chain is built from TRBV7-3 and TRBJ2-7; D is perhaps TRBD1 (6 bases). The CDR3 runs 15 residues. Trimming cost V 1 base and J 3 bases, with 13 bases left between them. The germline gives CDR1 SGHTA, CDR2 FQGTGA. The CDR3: CASSLSAGRGYEQYF. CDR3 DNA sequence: TGTGCCAGCAGCTTAAGTGCGGGCAGGGGCTACGAGCAGTACTTC.

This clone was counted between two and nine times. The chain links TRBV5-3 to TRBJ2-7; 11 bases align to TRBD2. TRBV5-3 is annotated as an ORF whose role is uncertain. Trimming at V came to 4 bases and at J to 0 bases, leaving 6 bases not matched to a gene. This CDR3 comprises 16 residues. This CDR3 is CARSIRTSGRSYEQYF. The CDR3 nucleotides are TGTGCCAGAAGCATCCGGACTAGCGGGCGCTCCTACGAGCAGTACTTC.

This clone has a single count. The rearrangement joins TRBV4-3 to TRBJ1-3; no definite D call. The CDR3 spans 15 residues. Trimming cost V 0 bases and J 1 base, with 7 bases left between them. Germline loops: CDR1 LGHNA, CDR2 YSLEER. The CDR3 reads CASSQELTSGNTIYF. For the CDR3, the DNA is TGCGCCAGCAGCCAAGAATTGACGTCTGGAAACACCATATATTTT.

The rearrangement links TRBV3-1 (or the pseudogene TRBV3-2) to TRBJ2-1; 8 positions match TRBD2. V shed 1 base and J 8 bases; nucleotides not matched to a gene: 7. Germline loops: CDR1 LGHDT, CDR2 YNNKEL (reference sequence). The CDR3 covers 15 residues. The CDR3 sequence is CASSQGSGNSYEQFF. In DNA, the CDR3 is TGTGCCAGCAGCCAAGGTAGCGGGAATAGCTATGAGCAGTTCTTC.